The 14 T cell receptor beta chains below were found in one sample sequenced in a study of T cell responses to AZD1222 COVID-19 vaccine. Measured with immunoSEQ multiplex PCR; TCRdb has only the in-frame clones, and not every one. The top ten clones hold under 1.1% of a sample with about 180,000 clones, over 80% of them seen once. Sample: peripheral blood, taken 28 days after the second dose of the MenACWY control vaccine. The receptors were gathered from an adult who received the MenACWY meningococcal vaccine as a control.

With respect to this clone: Other nucleotide sequences in the sample specify the same CDR3. The chain recombines TRBV24-1 with TRBJ2-3, with D hard to call. Germline CDR1 reads KGHDR; CDR2 reads SFDVKD. This CDR3 is 13 amino acids long. V was trimmed by 3 bases and J by 3 bases, leaving 6 bases between them. Written as DNA, the CDR3 is TGTGCCACCAGTGATCCCCCTACAGATACGCAGTATTTT. It encodes CATSDPPTDTQYF.

The rearrangement links TRBV19 to TRBJ1-5; tentatively, D is TRBD1 (5 bases). Germline assignment: CDR1 LNHDA and CDR2 SQIVND (reference sequence). The CDR3 loop spans 13 amino acids. Trimming pared 2 bases from V and 6 bases from J, leaving 8 bases between. Written as DNA, the CDR3 is TGTGCCAGTAGTATACCAGGGCCTCAGCCCCAGCATTTT. The encoded protein is CASSIPGPQPQHF.

CDR3 amino acids: CAISERQGGTEAFF. The CDR3 region has the DNA TGTGCCATCAGTGAGAGGCAGGGAGGCACTGAAGCTTTCTTT. The V gene is TRBV10-3, the J gene TRBJ1-1, with D maybe TRBD1 (5 bases). The CDR3 runs 14 residues. Germline V gene sequence: CDR1 ENHRY, CDR2 SYGVKD. V lost 2 bases to trimming and J lost 4 bases, with 11 bases between them.

The rearrangement links TRBV5-4 to TRBJ1-6, with unresolved D. Germline assignment: CDR1 SGHNT and CDR2 YYREEE (reference sequence). The CDR3 covers 15 residues. Trimming took 2 bases from V and 6 from J, leaving 12 bases between them. DNA for the CDR3: TGTGCCAGCAGCTTTCAGCGGGGATCTAATTCACCCCTCCACTTT. Translating it yields CASSFQRGSNSPLHF.

The table lists this clone with a count of one. V usage is TRBV19 and J usage is TRBJ1-1, with D perhaps TRBD1 (6 bases). Germline V gene data show CDR1 as LNHDA and CDR2 as SQIVND (reference sequence). The CDR3 consists of 12 residues. V lost 8 bases to trimming and J lost 5 bases, with 12 bases between them. DNA of the CDR3: TGTGCCAGTGCACAGGGTTGGACTGAAGCTTTCTTT. Protein: CASAQGWTEAFF.

The chain employs TRBV10-2 and TRBJ2-7; TRBD2 might be the D (6 bases). Germline V gene lookup returns CDR1 WSHSY and CDR2 SAAADI. This CDR3 spans 12 amino acids. V was pared by 8 bases and J by 5 bases, with 13 bases between. The DNA of the CDR3 is TGCGCCAGCTGGGACGGGGGACACGAGCAGTACTTC. Protein product: CASWDGGHEQYF.

The rearrangement joins TRBV28 to TRBJ1-2; 7 nucleotides line up with TRBD1. CDR1 and CDR2 from the germline V gene are MDHEN and SYDVKM. V gave up 6 bases and J gave up 7 bases; unmatched junction bases: 8. This CDR3 has 13 amino acids. The CDR3 protein is CASSTGTVGGYTF. The CDR3 nucleotides are TGTGCCAGCAGCACCGGGACAGTTGGTGGCTACACCTTC.

In DNA form, the CDR3 reads TGTGCCAGCAGCTTGAGGGGGACCGGGGAGCTGTTTTTT. This codes for CASSLRGTGELFF. The chain joins TRBV7-6 to TRBJ2-2, with D perhaps TRBD1 (6 bases). The CDR3 is 13 residues long. Germline V CDR1 and CDR2: SGHVS, FNYEAQ. V was shortened by 3 bases and J by 5 bases, with 7 bases between the two germline ends.

The rearrangement links TRBV19 to TRBJ1-3, with 9 nucleotides matching TRBD1. The V gene end was trimmed by 4 bases and the J gene end by 4 bases; junction bases not matched to a gene: 17. The CDR3 has 19 amino acids. Per germline, CDR1 LNHDA and CDR2 SQIVND (reference sequence). This CDR3 is CASSTHTPRQGVTGNTIYF. CDR3 nucleotide sequence: TGTGCCAGTAGTACCCATACCCCCAGACAGGGGGTAACAGGAAACACCATATATTTT.

The V gene is TRBV6-5, the J gene TRBJ2-7, with D perhaps matching TRBD1 (5 bases). Germline assignment: CDR1 MNHEY and CDR2 SVGAGI. The CDR3 runs to 14 residues. V shed 0 bases and J shed 1 base, with 7 bases lying between them. The DNA of the CDR3 is TGTGCCAGCAGTTACTCGGCAGGGTCCTACGAGCAGTACTTC. Its protein product is CASSYSAGSYEQYF.

In its sample, this clone was seen once. V and J are TRBV2 and TRBJ2-3; no definite D call. Per germline, CDR1 SNHLY and CDR2 FYNNEI. The CDR3 is 12 residues long. The ends were cut back, 6 bases at V and 3 bases at J, with 7 bases in the middle. CDR3 loop: CASRAETDTQYF. CDR3 coding DNA: TGTGCCAGCAGGGCGGAAACAGATACGCAGTATTTT.

This chain uses TRBV19 with TRBJ1-5; 8 bases align to TRBD1. Trimming at V came to 5 bases and at J to 2 bases, leaving 8 bases not matched to a gene. Germline loops: CDR1 LNHDA, CDR2 SQIVND (reference sequence). There are 16 residues in the CDR3. This CDR3 is CASSPGQGRGNQPQHF. The CDR3 DNA reads as TGTGCCAGTAGTCCCGGACAGGGACGGGGCAATCAGCCCCAGCATTTT.

The chain uses TRBV7-2 and TRBJ1-1; 9 nucleotides agree with TRBD1. V was pared by 4 bases and J by 5 bases, with 8 bases of the junction left unmatched. CDR1 is SGHTA and CDR2 is FQGNSA in the germline V gene. This CDR3 has 15 amino acids. For the CDR3, the DNA is TGTGCCAGCAGCTCAATTACAGGGGGCGGGACTGAAGCTTTCTTT. Protein product: CASSSITGGGTEAFF. Variable domain in full (rest from reference TRBV7-2 and TRBJ1-1): GAGVSQSPSNKVTEKGKDVELRCDPISGHTALYWYRQSLGQGLEFLIYFQGNSAPDKSGLPSDRFSAERTGGSVSTLTIQRTQQEDSAVYLCASSSITGGGTEAFFGQGTRLTVV.

This chain joins TRBV5-1 and TRBJ2-1; the match to TRBD2 covers 12 bases. The CDR3 is made up of 15 amino acids. Losses at the gene ends were 4 bases for V and 2 bases for J; bases not matched to a gene: 1. Germline V gene data show CDR1 as SGHRS and CDR2 as YFSETQ. The CDR3 loop is CASSRLAGAYNEQFF. The CDR3 DNA reads as TGCGCCAGCAGCCGACTAGCGGGGGCCTACAATGAGCAGTTCTTC.